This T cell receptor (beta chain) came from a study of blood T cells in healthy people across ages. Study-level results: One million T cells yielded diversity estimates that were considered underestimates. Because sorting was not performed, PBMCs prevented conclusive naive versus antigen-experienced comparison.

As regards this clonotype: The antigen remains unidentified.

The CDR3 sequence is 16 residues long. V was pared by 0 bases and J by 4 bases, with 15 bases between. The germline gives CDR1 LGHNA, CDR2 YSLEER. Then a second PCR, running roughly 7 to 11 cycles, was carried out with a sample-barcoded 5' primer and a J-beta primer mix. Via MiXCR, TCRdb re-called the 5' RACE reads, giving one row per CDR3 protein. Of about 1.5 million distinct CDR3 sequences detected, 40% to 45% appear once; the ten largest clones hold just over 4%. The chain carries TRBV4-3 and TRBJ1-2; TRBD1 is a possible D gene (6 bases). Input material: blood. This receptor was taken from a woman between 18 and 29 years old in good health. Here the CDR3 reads CASSQEWRGMGYGYTF. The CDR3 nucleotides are TGCGCCAGCAGCCAAGAATGGAGGGGGATGGGCTATGGCTACACCTTC.